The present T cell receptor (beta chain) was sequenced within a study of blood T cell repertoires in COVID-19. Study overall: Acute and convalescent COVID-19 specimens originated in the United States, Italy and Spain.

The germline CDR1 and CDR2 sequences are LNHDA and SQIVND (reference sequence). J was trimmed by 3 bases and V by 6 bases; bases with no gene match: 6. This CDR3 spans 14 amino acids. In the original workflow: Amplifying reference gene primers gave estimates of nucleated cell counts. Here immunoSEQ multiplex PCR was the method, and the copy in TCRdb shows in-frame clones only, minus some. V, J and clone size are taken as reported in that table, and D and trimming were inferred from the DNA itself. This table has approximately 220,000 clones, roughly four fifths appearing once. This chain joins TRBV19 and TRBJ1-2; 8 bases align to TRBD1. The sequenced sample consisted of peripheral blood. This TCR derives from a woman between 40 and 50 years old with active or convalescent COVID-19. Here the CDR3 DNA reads TGTGCCAGTAGGAAGCCAGGGGGCGACTATGGCTACACCTTC. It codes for CASRKPGGDYGYTF.